A single T cell receptor beta chain is shown here with its context. Antigen unknown. This entry is derived from a study of chemoradiotherapy in HPV16-positive cancers. Study findings and constraints: Only a couple of HPV16-positive patients supplied the functional HPV-specificity definition. HPV-responsive T-cell expansion during chemoradiotherapy was linked to improved recurrence-free survival in HPV16-positive patients.

Repertoires were sampled repeatedly during chemoradiotherapy. This table comes from immunoSEQ multiplex PCR, and its TCRdb copy is limited to in-frame clones, with some not included. The table has thousands of clones, 70% to 90% seen once. The CDR3 length is 11 residues. CDR1 and CDR2 from the germline V gene are SGHRS and YFSETQ. Trimming removed 5 bases from V and 6 bases from J, with 8 bases in between. The chain joins TRBV5-1 to TRBJ1-2, with D hard to call. The source of this sequence is a human donor with HPV-associated anogenital cancer. The sample in question was blood, obtained from a patient who underwent chemoradiotherapy. The CDR3 DNA reads TGCGCCAGCAGTGAAGGGAATGGCTACACCTTC. It translates to CASSEGNGYTF.